The 23 T cell receptor beta chains reported below all come from one sample, sequenced in a study of OX40 agonist ivuxolimab in advanced cancers. Profiling relied on immunoSEQ multiplex PCR, and the TCRdb table lists in-frame clones only, not all of them. Counted here are under 55,000 clones, roughly 93% occurring once; the ten biggest clones make up roughly a quarter. Specimen: CD4+ or CD8+ T cells sorted from blood, collected in a trial of the OX40 agonist ivuxolimab. These receptors all stem from an adult with an advanced solid tumor such as melanoma, head and neck, liver or kidney cancer.

The chain joins TRBV27 to TRBJ2-1; 13 nucleotides align to TRBD2. From germline, CDR1 is MNHEY and CDR2 SMNVEV (reference sequence). This CDR3 has 14 amino acids. Trimming took 6 bases from V and 10 from J; bases not matched to a gene: 6. The DNA for the CDR3 is TGTGCCAGCAGCCCCGGGACTAGCGGGACCGAGCAGTTCTTC. Its protein product is CASSPGTSGTEQFF.

The chain employs TRBV9 and TRBJ1-4, with 10 nucleotides matching TRBD1. V was clipped by 4 bases and J by 8 bases; unmatched bases: 5. Germline-derived CDR1 and CDR2 are SGDLS and YYNGEE. The CDR3 runs to 14 residues. The CDR3 nucleotides read TGTGCCAGCAGCATGACAGGGGGCTCGGAAAAACTGTTTTTT. Amino acids: CASSMTGGSEKLFF.

The gene calls are TRBV5-6 and TRBJ2-3, with D tentatively TRBD2 (5 bases). This CDR3 spans 16 amino acids. The germline V gene encodes CDR1 SGHDT and CDR2 YYEEEE. The V and J ends lost 0 bases and 1 base respectively, with 12 bases between them. The CDR3 loop reads CASSLAAVFGTDTQYF. In DNA form, the CDR3 reads TGTGCCAGCAGCTTGGCAGCGGTGTTCGGCACAGATACGCAGTATTTT.

This clone was observed a single time. V is TRBV5-4 and J is TRBJ1-3, with D possibly TRBD1 on 5 matching bases. The CDR3 loop spans 18 amino acids. V was clipped by 3 bases and J by 6 bases, with 25 bases between them. The germline V gene has CDR1 SGHNT and CDR2 YYREEE (reference sequence). CDR3 residues: CASSYSGPRQGLENTIYF. The CDR3 nucleotides read TGTGCCAGCAGCTATTCCGGGCCTCGGCAGGGATTAGAAAACACCATATATTTT.

The chain carries TRBV25-1 and TRBJ2-1, with D tentatively TRBD2 (5 bases). Germline V gives CDR1 MGHDK, CDR2 SYGVNS. CDR3 length equals 10 residues. V lost 8 bases, J lost 15 bases, and 14 bases lay in between. The CDR3 nucleotides are TGTGCCAGCCAGTCGGGGAGTCTGTTCTTC. Its protein product is CASQSGSLFF.

The chain uses TRBV4-3 and TRBJ1-4; D not resolved. The CDR3 covers 15 residues. V was clipped by 1 base and J by 4 bases, with 10 bases between them. Germline-derived CDR1 and CDR2 are LGHNA and YSLEER. CDR3 sequence reads: CASSQVWVGNEKLFF. DNA of the CDR3: TGCGCCAGCAGCCAAGTTTGGGTTGGTAATGAAAAACTGTTTTTT.

This sequence joins TRBV5-5 and TRBJ2-1, with a tentative D call TRBD2 (6 bases). The germline CDR1 and CDR2 sequences are SGHKS and YYEKEE (reference sequence). V was trimmed by 0 bases and J by 10 bases, leaving 8 bases between them. The length of the CDR3 is 12 residues. The CDR3 spells CASSLVAGEQFF. CDR3 coding DNA: TGTGCCAGCAGCTTGGTGGCGGGGGAGCAGTTCTTC.

V is TRBV7-9 and J is TRBJ2-2; 8 nucleotides line up with TRBD1. The germline gives CDR1 SEHNR, CDR2 FQNEAQ (reference sequence). The CDR3 runs to 13 residues. V lost 5 bases and J lost 5; bases outside the gene matches: 1. CDR3 loop: CASSTGGTGELFF. CDR3 bases: TGTGCCAGCAGCACAGGGGGGACCGGGGAGCTGTTTTTT.

The chain combines TRBV28 with TRBJ2-6; 11 nucleotides line up with TRBD2. Germline-derived CDR1 and CDR2 are MDHEN and SYDVKM. V was clipped by 7 bases and J by 1 base; unmatched bases: 12. The CDR3 has 19 amino acids. CDR3 region: CASKDPTSGSSSGANVLTF. CDR3 nucleotide sequence: TGTGCCAGCAAAGACCCCACTAGCGGGAGTAGTTCTGGGGCCAACGTCCTGACTTTC.

The chain joins TRBV7-4 to TRBJ1-2; unclear D gene. The CDR3 consists of 16 residues. V was shortened by 5 bases and J by 4 bases, with 20 bases between the two germline ends. From germline, CDR1 is SGHVT and CDR2 SQSDAQ. The CDR3 bases are TGTGCCAGCAGCAACCCAAATGCTCGAAAGACCTATGGCTACACCTTC. Amino acid sequence: CASSNPNARKTYGYTF.

This clone has only one observation. The V gene is TRBV10-2, the J gene TRBJ2-1; 8 bases fit TRBD2. This CDR3 region has 16 residues. The trim removed 9 bases at V and 4 bases at J, leaving 14 bases unmatched. Germline lookup yields CDR1 WSHSY and CDR2 SAAADI. The CDR3 is CASEGWLAGLYNEQFF. In DNA form, the CDR3 reads TGCGCCAGTGAAGGGTGGCTAGCGGGCCTTTACAATGAGCAGTTCTTC.

This clone has only a few counts. CDR3 in amino acids: CASSQGRGTGNTIYF. The CDR3 nucleotides are TGCGCCAGCAGCCAAGGTCGGGGAACCGGAAACACCATATATTTT. The chain carries TRBV4-3 and TRBJ1-3; D is ambiguous. The V gene's germline CDR1 is LGHNA and CDR2 YSLEER. CDR3 length: 15 amino acids. The germline V and J ends were trimmed by 1 base and 4 bases, with 11 bases remaining between them.

This rearrangement joins TRBV2 to TRBJ1-2; D gene unclear. V lost 2 bases and J lost 5, with 12 bases in between. The CDR3 length is 14 residues. Germline loops: CDR1 SNHLY, CDR2 FYNNEI. As DNA, the CDR3 is TGTGCCAGCAGTGAACACGGCGAAGCTTATGGCTACACCTTC. Translating gives CASSEHGEAYGYTF.

The chain couples TRBV4-3 to TRBJ1-4; D uncertain. The CDR3 loop spans 15 amino acids. Trimming removed 3 bases at V and 2 bases at J, with 10 bases between. CDR1 and CDR2 from the germline V gene are LGHNA and YSLEER. CDR3 sequence: CASSHYGGTNEKLFF. For the CDR3, the DNA is TGCGCCAGCAGCCATTACGGTGGGACTAATGAAAAACTGTTTTTT.

This chain links TRBV7-2 with TRBJ2-2; 7 bases are a match to TRBD1. V shed 6 bases, J shed 11 bases, and the junction held 12 bases outside the gene matches. Germline V gene lookup returns CDR1 SGHTA and CDR2 FQGNSA. CDR3 length: 14 amino acids. Written as DNA, the CDR3 is TGTGCCAGCAGTCGAAGTGTACAGGGGTACGAGCTGTTTTTT. It translates to CASSRSVQGYELFF.

The rearrangement uses TRBV5-1 and TRBJ2-1; 8 nucleotides align to TRBD1. CDR1 and CDR2 from the germline V gene are SGHRS and YFSETQ. This CDR3 comprises 13 residues. J was trimmed by 7 bases and V by 0 bases; bases with no gene match: 0. In nucleotides, the CDR3 is TGCGCCAGCAGCTTGGGACAGGGGAATGAGCAGTTCTTC. Its protein product is CASSLGQGNEQFF.

The rearrangement uses TRBV11-3 and TRBJ2-5, with D hard to call. Germline-derived CDR1 and CDR2 are SGHNT and YENEEA. The CDR3 is 13 amino acids. Trimming left V 2 bases short and J 9 bases short, with 13 bases between. The CDR3 reads CASSLRSGGAQYF. In nucleotides, the CDR3 is TGTGCCAGCAGCTTAAGGTCCGGTGGGGCCCAGTACTTC.

The chain uses TRBV11-2 and TRBJ2-7; D not resolved. This CDR3 comprises 12 residues. CDR1 is SGHAT and CDR2 is FQNNGV in the germline V gene. Trimming shortened V by 6 bases and J by 7 bases, and 13 bases separated the two germline ends. CDR3 DNA sequence: TGTGCCAGCAGTGATAGTTATCTTGAGCAGTACTTC. It codes for CASSDSYLEQYF.

The CDR3 nucleotides are TGTGCCAGCATGGCTAGCGGGAGCTCCTACGAGCAGTACTTC. The encoded protein is CASMASGSSYEQYF. The gene calls are TRBV28 and TRBJ2-7; 10 nucleotides align to TRBD2. Germline-derived CDR1 and CDR2 are MDHEN and SYDVKM. CDR3 length equals 14 residues. V was pared by 7 bases and J by 0 bases, with 3 bases of the junction left unmatched.

The chain recombines TRBV5-8 with TRBJ1-4; weak D call: TRBD1 (5 bases). The CDR3 has 15 amino acids. V gave up 6 bases and J gave up 3 bases, with 15 bases separating them. Germline V gene lookup returns CDR1 SGHTS and CDR2 YDEGEE. CDR3 nucleotides: TGTGCCAGCACAGGGCTAACCCAACCTAATGAAAAACTGTTTTTT. Translation gives CASTGLTQPNEKLFF.

This chain uses TRBV7-9 with TRBJ2-1, with D possibly being TRBD2 (6 bases). The CDR3 is 13 amino acids. Germline CDR1 SEHNR, CDR2 FQNEAQ (reference sequence). Between the trimmed V and J ends, which lost 5 bases and 6 bases, there was a span of 11 bases. The CDR3 reads CASSMGLLNEQFF. CDR3 nucleotide sequence: TGTGCCAGCAGCATGGGACTCCTCAATGAGCAGTTCTTC. Drawing the rest from reference TRBV7-9 and TRBJ2-1, the complete variable domain is DTGVSQNPRHKITKRGQNVTFRCDPISEHNRLYWYRQTLGQGPEFLTYFQNEAQLEKSRLLSDRFSAERPKGSFSTLEIQRTEQGDSAMYLCASSMGLLNEQFFGPGTRLTVL.

J is TRBJ2-1 and V is TRBV13, with TRBD1 identical over 8 bases. The V and J ends lost 3 bases and 6 bases, in that order; junction bases with no gene match: 13. This CDR3 contains 17 residues. Germline V gene data show CDR1 as PRHDT and CDR2 as FYEKMQ (reference sequence). The CDR3 reads CASSFPIFSDRGNEQFF. The CDR3 coding sequence is TGTGCCAGCAGCTTCCCAATTTTTTCCGACAGGGGCAATGAGCAGTTCTTC. The whole variable domain, remainder taken from reference TRBV13 and TRBJ2-1, is AAGVIQSPRHLIKEKRETATLKCYPIPRHDTVYWYQQGPGQDPQFLISFYEKMQSDKGSIPDRFSAQQFSDYHSELNMSSLELGDSALYFCASSFPIFSDRGNEQFFGPGTRLTVL.

The chain is built from TRBV19 and TRBJ1-4; D not certain. This CDR3 has 15 amino acids. The germline gives CDR1 LNHDA, CDR2 SQIVND (reference sequence). Trimming pared 5 bases from V and 5 bases from J, leaving 15 bases between. The CDR3 loop reads CASSLLANLNEKLFF. CDR3 in DNA: TGTGCCAGTAGTCTTCTGGCTAACCTAAATGAAAAACTGTTTTTT.